The rows below give T cell receptor beta chains drawn from one sample of a study of radiotherapy plus CTLA-4 blockade in lung cancer. Here immunoSEQ multiplex PCR was the method, and the copy in TCRdb shows in-frame clones only, minus some. The sample carries roughly 130,000 clones, around 90% recorded once. The starting material was peripheral blood, obtained from a patient treated with radiotherapy plus ipilimumab. These receptors originate from a human donor with non-small cell lung cancer that progressed on radiotherapy plus ipilimumab. Each CDR3 is given with its conserved first and last residue. A D gene is named only where the DNA matches it firmly. Where a row states a size, it is once, few, many or the class of an expanded clone; other rows omit it.

V	size	J	D	CDR3	DNA
TRBV7-3	few	TRBJ2-1	-	CASSRDEGSYNEQFF	TGTGCCAGCAGCCGGGATGAGGGGTCCTACAATGAGCAGTTCTTC
TRBV6-5	-	TRBJ2-2	-	CASRRGTGELFF	TGTGCCAGCCGTCGGGGTACCGGGGAGCTGTTTTTT
TRBV19	-	TRBJ1-5	TRBD1	CASSIGTGVNQPQHF	TGTGCCAGTAGTATAGGGACAGGGGTCAATCAGCCCCAGCATTTT
TRBV14	-	TRBJ2-1	-	CASSQGLLNEQFF	TGTGCCAGCAGCCAAGGCCTCCTAAATGAGCAGTTCTTC
TRBV10-3	-	TRBJ2-1	TRBD2	CAISEPSLADSYNEQFF	TGTGCCATCAGTGAGCCGTCCCTAGCGGACTCCTACAATGAGCAGTTCTTC
TRBV9	-	TRBJ2-1	TRBD1	CASSHPGQGAQSSYNEQFF	TGTGCCAGCAGCCACCCGGGACAGGGGGCTCAAAGCTCCTACAATGAGCAGTTCTTC
TRBV27	-	TRBJ2-7	TRBD2	CASSLLSAGEGYEQYF	TGTGCCAGCAGTTTACTGTCGGCGGGAGAAGGATACGAGCAGTACTTC
TRBV5-1	-	TRBJ2-2	TRBD2	CASSSWPRAGVRNTGELFF	TGCGCCAGCAGTTCTTGGCCCCGGGCGGGGGTCCGAAACACCGGGGAGCTGTTTTTT
TRBV5-1	-	TRBJ1-1	-	CASSLGPSTEAFF	TGCGCCAGCAGCCTGGGACCGTCCACTGAAGCTTTCTTT
TRBV28	-	TRBJ1-2	-	CASSPHSPTGLPGYTF	TGTGCCAGCAGTCCACACTCCCCGACAGGACTCCCCGGCTACACCTTC
TRBV29-1	-	TRBJ2-7	-	CSASDGTYEQYF	TGCAGCGCTTCAGACGGAACCTACGAGCAGTACTTC
TRBV7-9	-	TRBJ2-7	-	CASSLYQDVNEQYF	TGTGCCAGCAGCTTATACCAAGATGTGAACGAGCAGTACTTC
TRBV11-3	-	TRBJ2-1	-	CASSSSRVAGGEQFF	-
TRBV7-9	-	TRBJ2-3	TRBD1	CASSFYRGAYTDTQYF	TGTGCCAGCAGCTTTTACAGGGGAGCTTACACAGATACGCAGTATTTT
TRBV5-1	-	TRBJ1-6	-	CASSPSFDSRNSPLHF	TGCGCCAGCAGCCCCTCCTTCGACAGCCGGAATTCACCCCTCCACTTT
TRBV5-6	-	TRBJ2-7	-	CASSPWGGLSSYEQYF	TGTGCCAGCAGCCCCTGGGGGGGCCTTAGCTCCTACGAGCAGTACTTC
TRBV5-8	-	TRBJ2-4	TRBD2	CACHAGVGNIQYF	TGTGCCTGCCACGCGGGAGTAGGGAACATTCAGTACTTC
TRBV10-3	once	TRBJ2-1	-	CAISEIYNEQFF	TGTGCCATCAGTGAGATTTACAATGAGCAGTTCTTC
TRBV19	-	TRBJ2-1	-	CASSIGGRGNYNEQFF	TGTGCCAGTAGTATTGGGGGAAGGGGCAACTACAATGAGCAGTTCTTC
TRBV5-1	-	TRBJ2-1	TRBD2	CASSPLAQREWNEQFF	TGCGCCAGCAGCCCCCTCGCCCAGCGGGAGTGGAATGAGCAGTTCTTC
TRBV19	-	TRBJ1-5	-	CASTSPAGTSRQPQHF	TGTGCCAGTACCAGCCCGGCGGGCACATCTAGACAGCCCCAGCATTTT
TRBV7-6	-	TRBJ1-1	-	CASSLQGGDTEAFF	TGTGCCAGCAGCTTGCAGGGTGGCGACACTGAAGCTTTCTTT
TRBV27	-	TRBJ2-7	-	CASSATWDEQYF	TGTGCCAGCAGTGCTACGTGGGACGAGCAGTACTTC
TRBV9	-	TRBJ1-1	TRBD1	CASSVLALGQGVTVNTEAFF	TGTGCCAGCAGCGTATTGGCACTCGGACAGGGGGTAACCGTGAACACTGAAGCTTTCTTT
TRBV15	-	TRBJ2-3	-	CATSLTGRSTDTQYF	TGTGCCACCAGCTTGACAGGTCGTAGCACAGATACGCAGTATTTT
TRBV27	few	TRBJ2-3	-	CASSLGRTDTQYF	TGTGCCAGCAGTCTGGGCCGGACAGATACGCAGTATTTT
TRBV18	-	TRBJ1-2	-	CASSLDSTNYGYTF	TGTGCCAGCTCACTAGACAGTACTAACTATGGCTACACCTTC
TRBV6-6	-	TRBJ2-5	TRBD1	CASSGGQGETQYF	TGTGCCAGCAGTGGGGGACAGGGAGAGACCCAGTACTTC
TRBV27	-	TRBJ1-2	TRBD1	CASSLTGGLGYTF	TGTGCCAGCAGTTTGACAGGGGGCTTAGGCTACACCTTC
TRBV5-1	-	TRBJ2-7	TRBD2	CASSPGSALSGASEQYF	TGCGCCAGCAGCCCCGGATCCGCCCTGAGCGGGGCCTCCGAGCAGTACTTC
TRBV2	-	TRBJ1-1	-	CASTPFRSFEAFF	TGTGCCAGCACCCCCTTTAGATCCTTCGAAGCTTTCTTT
TRBV5-8	-	TRBJ1-4	-	CASNTGYATNEKLFF	TGTGCCAGCAATACAGGTTATGCAACTAATGAAAAACTGTTTTTT
TRBV19	few	TRBJ1-2	-	CASSPGPSDNYGYTF	TGTGCCAGTAGCCCCGGGCCCTCGGACAACTATGGCTACACCTTC
TRBV27	-	TRBJ2-1	-	CASSFPGTRGINEQFF	TGTGCCAGCAGTTTCCCCGGGACCCGCGGGATCAATGAGCAGTTCTTC
TRBV7-6	-	TRBJ2-4	TRBD2	CASSPSVGLAGEDIQYF	TGTGCCAGCAGCCCTAGCGTGGGACTAGCGGGAGAAGACATTCAGTACTTC
TRBV10-3	few	TRBJ2-1	TRBD2	CAIRTSGSYEQFF	TGTGCCATCAGGACTAGCGGGAGCTATGAGCAGTTCTTC
TRBV5-6	-	TRBJ2-1	TRBD2	CASSATSGRASSSYNEQFF	TGTGCCAGCAGCGCGACTAGCGGGAGGGCCTCCAGCTCCTACAATGAGCAGTTCTTC
TRBV15	-	TRBJ1-3	-	CATSRGFSGNTIYF	TGTGCCACCAGCAGAGGCTTCTCTGGAAACACCATATATTTT
TRBV9	-	TRBJ2-1	TRBD2	CASSTGLAGEDEQFF	TGTGCCAGCAGCACGGGACTAGCGGGAGAAGATGAGCAGTTCTTC
TRBV7-3	-	TRBJ2-2	-	CASSLGRNTGELFF	TGTGCCAGCAGCTTAGGCCGAAACACCGGGGAGCTGTTTTTT
TRBV30	-	TRBJ2-5	-	CAWTSFETQYF	TGTGCCTGGACATCGTTCGAGACCCAGTACTTC